The entry below gives a single TCR beta chain sequence along with its context. Its antigen is unidentified. The data were produced by immunoSEQ multiplex PCR, yet TCRdb's version contains in-frame clones alone and is incomplete. The sample lists about 120,000 clones, about nine tenths occurring once. V gave up 1 base and J gave up 2 bases; unmatched junction bases: 5. The CDR3 runs 16 residues. Looked up from germline, CDR1 is LNHNV and CDR2 is YYDKDF (reference sequence). The data derive from a study of graft-versus-host responses after intestinal transplantation. The study's findings and limits: Early post-transplant declines in HvG were associated with peak levels of circulating GvH clones.

This TCR came from a human donor who received an intestinal transplant. This rearrangement joins TRBV15 to TRBJ2-7, with 10 bases that match TRBD2. The sample here was unstimulated CD4+ T cells sorted from spleen or lymph node cells, taken before intestinal transplant. CDR3 bases: TGTGCCACCAGCAGAGTACCTAGCGGGAGCGCCTACGAGCAGTACTTC. Translating it yields CATSRVPSGSAYEQYF.